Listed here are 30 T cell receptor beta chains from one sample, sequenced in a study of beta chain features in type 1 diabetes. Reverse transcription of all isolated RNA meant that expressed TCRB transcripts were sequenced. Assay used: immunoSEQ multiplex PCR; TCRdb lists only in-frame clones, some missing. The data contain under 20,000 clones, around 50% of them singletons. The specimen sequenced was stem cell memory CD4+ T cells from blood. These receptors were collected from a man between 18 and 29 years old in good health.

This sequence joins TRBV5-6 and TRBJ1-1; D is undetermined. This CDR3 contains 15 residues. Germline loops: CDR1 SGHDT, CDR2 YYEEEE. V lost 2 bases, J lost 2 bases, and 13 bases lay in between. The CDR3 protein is CASSFLEGGNTEAFF. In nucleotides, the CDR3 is TGTGCCAGCAGCTTTTTGGAGGGTGGAAACACTGAAGCTTTCTTT. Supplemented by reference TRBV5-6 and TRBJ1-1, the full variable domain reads DAGVTQSPTHLIKTRGQQVTLRCSPKSGHDTVSWYQQALGQGPQFIFQYYEEEERQRGNFPDRFSGHQFPNYSSELNVNALLLGDSALYLCASSFLEGGNTEAFFGQGTRLTVV.

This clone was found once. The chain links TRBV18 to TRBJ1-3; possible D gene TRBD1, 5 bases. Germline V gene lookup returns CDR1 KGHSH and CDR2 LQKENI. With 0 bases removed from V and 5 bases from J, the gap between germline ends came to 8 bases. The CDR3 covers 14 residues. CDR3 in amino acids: CASSPPAGRNTIYF. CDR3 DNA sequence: TGTGCCAGCTCACCACCGGCAGGGAGAAACACCATATATTTT.

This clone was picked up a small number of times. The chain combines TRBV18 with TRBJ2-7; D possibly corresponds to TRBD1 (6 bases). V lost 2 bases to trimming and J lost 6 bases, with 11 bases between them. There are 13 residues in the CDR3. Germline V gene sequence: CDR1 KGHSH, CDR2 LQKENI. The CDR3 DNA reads TGTGCCAGCTCACCAATGGGACAAAGCGAGCAGTACTTC. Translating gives CASSPMGQSEQYF.

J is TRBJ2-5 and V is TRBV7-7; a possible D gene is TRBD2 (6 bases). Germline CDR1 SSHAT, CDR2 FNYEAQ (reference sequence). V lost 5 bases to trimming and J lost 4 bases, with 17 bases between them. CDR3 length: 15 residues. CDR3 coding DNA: TGTGCCAGCAGCCGCGCGGGACTTCAGGGAGAGACCCAGTACTTC. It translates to CASSRAGLQGETQYF.

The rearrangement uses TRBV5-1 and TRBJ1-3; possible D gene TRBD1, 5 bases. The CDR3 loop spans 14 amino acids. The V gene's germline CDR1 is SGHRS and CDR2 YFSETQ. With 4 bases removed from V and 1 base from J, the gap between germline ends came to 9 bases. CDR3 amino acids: CASSAGVSGNTIYF. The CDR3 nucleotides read TGCGCCAGCAGCGCGGGGGTTTCTGGAAACACCATATATTTT.

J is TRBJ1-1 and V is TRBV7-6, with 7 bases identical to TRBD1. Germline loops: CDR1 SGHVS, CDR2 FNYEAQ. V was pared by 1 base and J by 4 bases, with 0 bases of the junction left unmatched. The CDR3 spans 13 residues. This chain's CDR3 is CASSLGDSTEAFF. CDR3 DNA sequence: TGTGCCAGCAGCTTAGGGGACAGCACTGAAGCTTTCTTT.

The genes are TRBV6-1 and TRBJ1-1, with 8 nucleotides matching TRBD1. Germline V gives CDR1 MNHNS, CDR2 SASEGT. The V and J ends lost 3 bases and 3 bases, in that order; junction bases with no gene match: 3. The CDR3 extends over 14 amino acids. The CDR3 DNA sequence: TGTGCCAGCAGTGACAGGGGGCTTTACACTGAAGCTTTCTTT. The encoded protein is CASSDRGLYTEAFF.

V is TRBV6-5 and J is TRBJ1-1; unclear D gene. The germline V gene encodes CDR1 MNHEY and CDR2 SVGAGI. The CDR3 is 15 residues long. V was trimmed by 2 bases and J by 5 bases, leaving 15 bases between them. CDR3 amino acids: CASSYVGSPGTEAFF. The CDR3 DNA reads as TGTGCCAGCAGTTACGTGGGCAGCCCAGGAACTGAAGCTTTCTTT.

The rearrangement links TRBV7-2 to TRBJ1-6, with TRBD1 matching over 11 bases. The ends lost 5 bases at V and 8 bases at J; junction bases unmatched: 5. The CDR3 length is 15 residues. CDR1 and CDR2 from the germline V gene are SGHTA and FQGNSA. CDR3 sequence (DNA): TGTGCCAGCAGCACGGGACAGGGGGGGCATTCACCCCTCCACTTT. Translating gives CASSTGQGGHSPLHF. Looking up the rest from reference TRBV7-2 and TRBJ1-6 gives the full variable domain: GAGVSQSPSNKVTEKGKDVELRCDPISGHTALYWYRQSLGQGLEFLIYFQGNSAPDKSGLPSDRFSAERTGGSVSTLTIQRTQQEDSAVYLCASSTGQGGHSPLHFGNGTRLTVT.

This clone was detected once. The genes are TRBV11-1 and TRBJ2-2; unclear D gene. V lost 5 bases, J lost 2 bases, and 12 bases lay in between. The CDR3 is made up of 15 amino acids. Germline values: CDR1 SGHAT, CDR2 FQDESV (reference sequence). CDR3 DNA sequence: TGTGCCAGCAGCGTCGTGTACAGAAACACCGGGGAGCTGTTTTTT. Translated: CASSVVYRNTGELFF.

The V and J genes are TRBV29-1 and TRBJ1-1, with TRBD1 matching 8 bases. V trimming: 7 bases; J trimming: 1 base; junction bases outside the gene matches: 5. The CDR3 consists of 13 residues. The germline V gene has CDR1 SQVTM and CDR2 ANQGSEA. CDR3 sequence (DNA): TGCAGCGCCCAGGGACAGGCGAACACTGAAGCTTTCTTT. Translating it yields CSAQGQANTEAFF.

The CDR3 nucleotides are TGTGCCAGCAGCTTACCCGGGGGGGCCGGAAATACGCAGTATTTT. Its translation is CASSLPGGAGNTQYF. The V gene is TRBV7-2, the J gene TRBJ2-3, with TRBD2 matching over 8 bases. Trimming at V came to 2 bases and at J to 7 bases, leaving 8 bases not matched to a gene. This CDR3 has 15 residues. CDR1 is SGHTA, CDR2 FQGNSA, per germline.

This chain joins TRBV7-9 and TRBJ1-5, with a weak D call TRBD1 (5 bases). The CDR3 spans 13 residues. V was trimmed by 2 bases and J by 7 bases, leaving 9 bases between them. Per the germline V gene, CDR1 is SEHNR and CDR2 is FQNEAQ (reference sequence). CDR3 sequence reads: CASSLTGPQPQHF. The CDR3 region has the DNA TGTGCCAGCAGCTTAACAGGCCCCCAGCCCCAGCATTTT.

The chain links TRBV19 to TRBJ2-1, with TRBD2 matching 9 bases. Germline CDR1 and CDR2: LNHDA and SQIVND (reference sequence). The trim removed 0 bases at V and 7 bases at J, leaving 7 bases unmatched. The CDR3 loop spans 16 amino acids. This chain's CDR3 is CASSIEAGGPGNEQFF. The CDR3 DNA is TGTGCCAGTAGTATAGAGGCGGGAGGGCCGGGGAATGAGCAGTTCTTC.

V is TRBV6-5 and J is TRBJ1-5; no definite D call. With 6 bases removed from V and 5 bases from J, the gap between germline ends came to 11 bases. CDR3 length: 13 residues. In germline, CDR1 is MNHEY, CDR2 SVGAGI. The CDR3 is CASSRERYQPQHF. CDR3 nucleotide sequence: TGTGCCAGCAGCCGCGAAAGATATCAGCCCCAGCATTTT.

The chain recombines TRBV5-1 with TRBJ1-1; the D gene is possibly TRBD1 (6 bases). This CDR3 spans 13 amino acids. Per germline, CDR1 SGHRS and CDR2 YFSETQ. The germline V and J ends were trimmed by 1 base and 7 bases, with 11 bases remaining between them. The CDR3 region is CASSLPGTSEAFF. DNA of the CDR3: TGCGCCAGCAGCTTGCCAGGGACAAGTGAAGCTTTCTTT.

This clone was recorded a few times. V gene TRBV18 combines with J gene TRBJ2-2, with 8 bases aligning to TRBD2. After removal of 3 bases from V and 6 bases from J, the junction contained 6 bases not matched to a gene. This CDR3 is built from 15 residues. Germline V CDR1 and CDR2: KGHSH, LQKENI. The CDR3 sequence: CASSPTSDEAGELFF. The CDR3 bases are TGTGCCAGCTCACCGACTAGCGACGAGGCCGGGGAGCTGTTTTTT.

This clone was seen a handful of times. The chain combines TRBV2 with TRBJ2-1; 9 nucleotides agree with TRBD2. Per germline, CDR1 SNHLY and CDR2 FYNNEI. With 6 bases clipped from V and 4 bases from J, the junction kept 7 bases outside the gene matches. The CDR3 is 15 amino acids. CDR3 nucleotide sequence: TGTGCCAGCAGGGAGACTAGCGGAATGTACAATGAGCAGTTCTTC. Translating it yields CASRETSGMYNEQFF.

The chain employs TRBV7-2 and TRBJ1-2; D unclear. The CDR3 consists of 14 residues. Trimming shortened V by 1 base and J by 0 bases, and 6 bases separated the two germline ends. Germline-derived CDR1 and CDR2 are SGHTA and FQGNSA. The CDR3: CASSLGGPNYGYTF. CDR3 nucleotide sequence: TGTGCCAGCAGCTTAGGTGGCCCTAACTATGGCTACACCTTC. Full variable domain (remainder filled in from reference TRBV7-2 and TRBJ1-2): GAGVSQSPSNKVTEKGKDVELRCDPISGHTALYWYRQSLGQGLEFLIYFQGNSAPDKSGLPSDRFSAERTGGSVSTLTIQRTQQEDSAVYLCASSLGGPNYGYTFGSGTRLTVV.

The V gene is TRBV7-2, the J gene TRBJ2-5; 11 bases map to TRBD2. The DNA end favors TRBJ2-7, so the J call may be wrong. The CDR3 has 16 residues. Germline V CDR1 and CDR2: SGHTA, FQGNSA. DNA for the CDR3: TGTGCCAGCAGCCAAATGCCGGGACTAGCGGAGTACGAGCAGTACTTC. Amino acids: CASSQMPGLAEYEQYF.

CDR3 bases: TGTGCCAGCAGTGGCAACAGGGCCGATTCACCCCTCCACTTT. This codes for CASSGNRADSPLHF. This chain joins TRBV25-1 and TRBJ1-6; D may be TRBD1 (6 bases). The CDR3 is made up of 14 amino acids. Trimming shortened V by 4 bases and J by 8 bases, and 12 bases separated the two germline ends. Germline V gives CDR1 MGHDK, CDR2 SYGVNS.

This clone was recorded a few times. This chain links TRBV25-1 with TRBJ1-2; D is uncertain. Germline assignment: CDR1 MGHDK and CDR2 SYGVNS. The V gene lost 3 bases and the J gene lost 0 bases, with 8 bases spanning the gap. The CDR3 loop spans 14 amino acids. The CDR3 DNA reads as TGTGCCAGCAGTGATTACACGACTAACTATGGCTACACCTTC. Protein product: CASSDYTTNYGYTF.

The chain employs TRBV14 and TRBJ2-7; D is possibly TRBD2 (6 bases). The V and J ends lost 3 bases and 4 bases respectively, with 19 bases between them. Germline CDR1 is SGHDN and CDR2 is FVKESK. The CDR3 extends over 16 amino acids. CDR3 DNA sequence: TGTGCCAGCAGCCAGATGTGGAGGGGAAAGGTTTACGAGCAGTACTTC. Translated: CASSQMWRGKVYEQYF.

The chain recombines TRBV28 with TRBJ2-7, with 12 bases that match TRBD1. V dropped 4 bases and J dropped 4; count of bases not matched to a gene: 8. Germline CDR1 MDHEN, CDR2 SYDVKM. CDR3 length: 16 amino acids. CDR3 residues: CASSSVRDRGRYEQYF. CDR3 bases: TGTGCCAGCAGTTCGGTACGGGACAGGGGGCGGTACGAGCAGTACTTC.

This chain's CDR3 is CASSPRLVEDTQYF. Written as DNA, the CDR3 is TGTGCCAGCAGCCCCCGACTGGTTGAAGATACGCAGTATTTT. The chain recombines TRBV7-8 with TRBJ2-3; no reliable D call. V was trimmed by 5 bases and J by 5 bases, leaving 14 bases between them. The germline CDR1 and CDR2 sequences are SGHVS and FQNEAQ. The CDR3 consists of 14 residues.

The CDR3 region is CASGTGGRMNTEAFF. The CDR3 DNA follows: TGTGCTAGTGGGACGGGGGGACGGATGAACACTGAAGCTTTCTTT. The chain employs TRBV12-5 and TRBJ1-1, with D possibly matching TRBD1 (5 bases). Trimming took 6 bases from V and 0 from J, leaving 14 bases between them. This CDR3 is 15 amino acids long. Germline values: CDR1 LGHNT, CDR2 FRNRAP.

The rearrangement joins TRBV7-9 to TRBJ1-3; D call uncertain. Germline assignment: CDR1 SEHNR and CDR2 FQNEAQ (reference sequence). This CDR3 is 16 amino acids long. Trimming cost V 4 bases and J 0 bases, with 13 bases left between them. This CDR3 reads CASSWVHSSSGNTIYF. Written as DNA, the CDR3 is TGTGCCAGCAGCTGGGTGCACAGCAGCTCTGGAAACACCATATATTTT.

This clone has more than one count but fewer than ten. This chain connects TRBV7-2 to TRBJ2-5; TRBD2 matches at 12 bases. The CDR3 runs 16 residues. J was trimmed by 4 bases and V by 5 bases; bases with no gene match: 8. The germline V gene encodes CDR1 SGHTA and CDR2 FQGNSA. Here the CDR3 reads CASSLRLAGGGETQYF. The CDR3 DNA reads TGTGCCAGCAGCCTCCGCCTAGCGGGGGGGGGAGAGACCCAGTACTTC.

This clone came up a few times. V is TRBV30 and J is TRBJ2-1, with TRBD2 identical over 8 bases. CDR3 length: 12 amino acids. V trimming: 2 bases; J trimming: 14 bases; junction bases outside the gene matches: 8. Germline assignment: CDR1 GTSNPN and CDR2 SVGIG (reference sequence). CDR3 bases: TGTGCCTGGAGTCTAACGGGGGGGGCCAAGTTCTTC. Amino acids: CAWSLTGGAKFF.

CDR3 sequence: CAISAAPGAEQYF. The CDR3 nucleotides are TGTGCCATCAGTGCTGCGCCAGGGGCCGAGCAGTACTTC. The J gene is TRBJ2-7, the V gene TRBV10-3; weak D call: TRBD1 (6 bases). CDR1 and CDR2 from the germline V gene are ENHRY and SYGVKD. The CDR3 is 13 residues long. The germline V and J ends were trimmed by 4 bases and 6 bases, with 13 bases remaining between them.